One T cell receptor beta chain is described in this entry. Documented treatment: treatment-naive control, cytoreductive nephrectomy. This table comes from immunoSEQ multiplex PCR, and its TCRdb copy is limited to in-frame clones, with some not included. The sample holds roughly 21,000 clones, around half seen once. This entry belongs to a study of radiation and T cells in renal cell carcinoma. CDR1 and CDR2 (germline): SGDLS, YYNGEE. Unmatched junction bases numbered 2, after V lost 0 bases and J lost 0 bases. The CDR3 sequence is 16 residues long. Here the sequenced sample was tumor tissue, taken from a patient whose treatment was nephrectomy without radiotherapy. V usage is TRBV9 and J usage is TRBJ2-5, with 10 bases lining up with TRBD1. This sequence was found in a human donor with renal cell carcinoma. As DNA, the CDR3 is TGTGCCAGCAGCGTAGGGACAGGGGGTCACCAAGAGACCCAGTACTTC. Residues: CASSVGTGGHQETQYF.